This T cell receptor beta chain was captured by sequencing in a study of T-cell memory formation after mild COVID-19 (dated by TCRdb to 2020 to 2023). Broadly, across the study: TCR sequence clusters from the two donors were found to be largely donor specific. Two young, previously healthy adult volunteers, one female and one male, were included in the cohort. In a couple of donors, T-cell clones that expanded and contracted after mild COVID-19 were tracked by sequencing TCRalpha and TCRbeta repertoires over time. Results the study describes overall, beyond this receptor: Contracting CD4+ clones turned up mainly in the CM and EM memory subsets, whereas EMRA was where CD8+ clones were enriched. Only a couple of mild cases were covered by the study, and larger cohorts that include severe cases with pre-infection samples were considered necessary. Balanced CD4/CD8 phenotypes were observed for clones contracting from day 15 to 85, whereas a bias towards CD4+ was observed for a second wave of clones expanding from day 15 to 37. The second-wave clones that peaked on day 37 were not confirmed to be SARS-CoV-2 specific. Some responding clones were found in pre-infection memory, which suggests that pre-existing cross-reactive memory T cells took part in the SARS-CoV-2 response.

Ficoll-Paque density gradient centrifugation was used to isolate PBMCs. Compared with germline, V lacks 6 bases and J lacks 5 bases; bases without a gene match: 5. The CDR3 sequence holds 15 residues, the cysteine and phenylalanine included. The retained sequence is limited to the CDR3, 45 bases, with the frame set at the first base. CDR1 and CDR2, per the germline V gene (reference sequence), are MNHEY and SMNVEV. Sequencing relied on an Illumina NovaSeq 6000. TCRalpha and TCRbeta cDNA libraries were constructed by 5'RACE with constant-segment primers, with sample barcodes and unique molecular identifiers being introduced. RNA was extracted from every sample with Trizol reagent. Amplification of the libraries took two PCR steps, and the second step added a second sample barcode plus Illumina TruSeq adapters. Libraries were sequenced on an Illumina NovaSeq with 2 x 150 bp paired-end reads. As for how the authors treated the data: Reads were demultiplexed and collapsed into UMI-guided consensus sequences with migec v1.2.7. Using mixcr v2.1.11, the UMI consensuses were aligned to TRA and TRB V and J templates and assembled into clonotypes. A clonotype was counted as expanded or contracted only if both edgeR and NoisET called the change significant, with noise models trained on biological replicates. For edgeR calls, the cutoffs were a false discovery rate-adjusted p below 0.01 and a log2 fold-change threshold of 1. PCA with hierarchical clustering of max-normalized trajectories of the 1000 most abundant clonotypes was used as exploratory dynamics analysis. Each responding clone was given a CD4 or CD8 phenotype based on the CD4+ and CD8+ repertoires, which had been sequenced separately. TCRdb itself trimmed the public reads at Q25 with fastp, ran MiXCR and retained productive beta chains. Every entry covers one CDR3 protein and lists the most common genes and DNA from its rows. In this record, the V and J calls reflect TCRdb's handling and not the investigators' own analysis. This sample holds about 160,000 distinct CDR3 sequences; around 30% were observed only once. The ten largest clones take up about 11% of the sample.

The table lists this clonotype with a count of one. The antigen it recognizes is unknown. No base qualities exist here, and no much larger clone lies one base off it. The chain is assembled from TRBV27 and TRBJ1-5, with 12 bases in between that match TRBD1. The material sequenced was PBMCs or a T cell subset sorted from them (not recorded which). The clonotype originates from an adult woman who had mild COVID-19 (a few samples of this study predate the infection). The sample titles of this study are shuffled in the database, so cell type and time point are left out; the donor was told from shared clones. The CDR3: CASRSGTGGDQPQHF. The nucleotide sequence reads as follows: TGTGCCAGCAGATCCGGGACAGGGGGCGATCAGCCCCAGCATTTT.